The 15 T cell receptor beta chains presented below share a single source sample, sequenced in a study of T cell responses to AZD1222 COVID-19 vaccine. The method was immunoSEQ multiplex PCR; TCRdb's version includes in-frame clones alone and lacks a portion of them. There are fewer than 150,000 clones in the sample; over 80% occur only once, and 6% to 7.5% lies in the top ten. This sample comprised peripheral blood, obtained 28 days after the second AZD1222 dose. The receptors come from an adult who received the AZD1222 COVID-19 vaccine.

The chain's CDR3 is CASSPAAFQETQYF. DNA for the CDR3: TGTGCCAGCTCACCAGCAGCGTTCCAAGAGACCCAGTACTTC. This chain links TRBV18 with TRBJ2-5; D is unclear. CDR1 is KGHSH, CDR2 LQKENI, per germline. V gave up 2 bases and J gave up 1 base, with 8 bases separating them. There are 14 residues in the CDR3.

The gene calls are TRBV7-2 and TRBJ1-2, with 10 bases fitting TRBD1. Unmatched junction bases numbered 7, after V lost 4 bases and J lost 5 bases. This CDR3 comprises 15 residues. Germline V lookup: CDR1 SGHTA, CDR2 FQGNSA. CDR3 nucleotides: TGTGCCAGCAGCTGGGGGACAGGGGTAGTTTATGGCTACACCTTC. Protein product: CASSWGTGVVYGYTF.

The genes are TRBV27 and TRBJ1-3, with unresolved D. V lost 3 bases and J lost 2, with 8 bases in between. The CDR3 runs to 14 residues. In germline, CDR1 is MNHEY, CDR2 SMNVEV (reference sequence). The CDR3 region is CASSFGRPGNTIYF. The CDR3 DNA sequence: TGTGCCAGCAGTTTCGGACGCCCTGGAAACACCATATATTTT.

DNA of the CDR3: TGTGCCAGCAGCAACACTCGGAACAGGGAAGAGACCCAGTACTTC. The encoded protein is CASSNTRNREETQYF. The V call is TRBV11-3, the J call TRBJ2-5, with a tentative D call TRBD1 (6 bases). V was trimmed by 5 bases and J by 3 bases, leaving 16 bases between them. Germline loops: CDR1 SGHNT, CDR2 YENEEA. The CDR3 consists of 15 residues.

This chain joins TRBV2 and TRBJ2-2, with a tentative D call TRBD1 (8 bases). Germline V CDR1 and CDR2: SNHLY, FYNNEI. V lost 6 bases and J 0 bases, leaving 11 bases between the germline ends. CDR3 length: 15 residues. The DNA for the CDR3 is TGTGCCAGCAGAGCGGGACAGGCGAACACCGGGGAGCTGTTTTTT. It yields the protein CASRAGQANTGELFF.

The rearrangement links TRBV10-3 to TRBJ1-2; D is uncertain. The CDR3 is 12 residues long. Trimming cost V 3 bases and J 8 bases, with 10 bases left between them. Germline V lookup: CDR1 ENHRY, CDR2 SYGVKD. CDR3: CAISEGRRGYTF. The CDR3 DNA follows: TGTGCCATCAGTGAAGGGAGAAGGGGCTACACCTTC.

The chain recombines TRBV2 with TRBJ1-5; D perhaps matches TRBD1 (6 bases). Germline CDR1 and CDR2: SNHLY and FYNNEI. V was cut by 2 bases and J by 5 bases, with 13 bases left in between. This CDR3 spans 15 amino acids. The CDR3, as DNA: TGTGCCAGCAGTGAATCAGGGGAGGCGTATCAGCCCCAGCATTTT. This gives the protein CASSESGEAYQPQHF.

This clone was observed a handful of times. The rearrangement uses TRBV28 and TRBJ2-7, with D possibly TRBD2 on 6 matching bases. Germline values: CDR1 MDHEN, CDR2 SYDVKM. Trimming took 5 bases from V and 6 from J, leaving 17 bases between them. The CDR3 has 14 residues. For the CDR3, the DNA is TGTGCCAGCAGTCCCCCCGCGGGGCTACGCGAGCAGTACTTC. Amino acid sequence: CASSPPAGLREQYF.

The J gene is TRBJ1-2, the V gene TRBV7-9, with D hard to call. Trimming took 1 base from V and 6 from J, leaving 9 bases between them. CDR1 and CDR2 (germline): SEHNR, FQNEAQ (reference sequence). This CDR3 region has 13 residues. The CDR3 is CASSLESENGYTF. The CDR3, as DNA: TGTGCCAGCAGCTTAGAAAGTGAGAATGGCTACACCTTC.

The V and J genes are TRBV2 and TRBJ2-1; no reliable D call. Germline lookup yields CDR1 SNHLY and CDR2 FYNNEI. The CDR3 sequence is 14 residues long. Trimming left V 6 bases short and J 1 base short, with 10 bases between. CDR3 protein: CASRSMSSYNEQFF. The CDR3 DNA reads TGTGCCAGCAGATCCATGTCTTCCTACAATGAGCAGTTCTTC.

The chain links TRBV5-6 to TRBJ1-2; D may be TRBD1 (5 bases). Germline CDR1 SGHDT, CDR2 YYEEEE. Trimming cost V 0 bases and J 10 bases, with 10 bases left between them. The CDR3 is made up of 12 amino acids. The CDR3 coding sequence is TGTGCCAGCAGCTTGGGCGGGGCTTACTACACCTTC. It is translated as CASSLGGAYYTF.

The V gene is TRBV29-1, the J gene TRBJ1-1; D gene ambiguous. V lost 7 bases to trimming and J lost 0 bases, with 12 bases between them. Germline CDR1 SQVTM, CDR2 ANQGSEA. The CDR3 is 13 residues long. The CDR3 is CSGGEYMNTEAFF. In DNA form, the CDR3 reads TGCAGCGGTGGGGAATACATGAACACTGAAGCTTTCTTT.

V usage is TRBV7-9 and J usage is TRBJ1-6; D gene uncertain. V lost 5 bases, J lost 9 bases, and 14 bases lay in between. CDR1 and CDR2 (germline): SEHNR, FQNEAQ (reference sequence). This CDR3 region has 14 residues. The CDR3, as DNA: TGTGCCAGCAGCATCGAGCAGTGGGGTTCACCCCTCCACTTT. It specifies CASSIEQWGSPLHF.

V usage is TRBV6-5 and J usage is TRBJ2-5; perhaps TRBD1 as D (6 bases). The CDR3 loop spans 15 amino acids. V lost 4 bases and J 2 bases, leaving 14 bases between the germline ends. Germline V gene sequence: CDR1 MNHEY, CDR2 SVGAGI. CDR3 nucleotides: TGTGCCAGCAGTTCCCTCGGACAGATTCAAGAGACCCAGTACTTC. Protein: CASSSLGQIQETQYF.

This chain uses TRBV20-1 with TRBJ1-6; D may be TRBD1 (5 bases). This CDR3 is built from 12 residues. Trimming shortened V by 3 bases and J by 9 bases, and 9 bases separated the two germline ends. CDR1 and CDR2 from the germline V gene are DFQATT and SNEGSKA (reference sequence). CDR3 coding DNA: TGCAGTGCTAGTCCCGACAGTTCACCCCTCCACTTT. It is translated as CSASPDSSPLHF.